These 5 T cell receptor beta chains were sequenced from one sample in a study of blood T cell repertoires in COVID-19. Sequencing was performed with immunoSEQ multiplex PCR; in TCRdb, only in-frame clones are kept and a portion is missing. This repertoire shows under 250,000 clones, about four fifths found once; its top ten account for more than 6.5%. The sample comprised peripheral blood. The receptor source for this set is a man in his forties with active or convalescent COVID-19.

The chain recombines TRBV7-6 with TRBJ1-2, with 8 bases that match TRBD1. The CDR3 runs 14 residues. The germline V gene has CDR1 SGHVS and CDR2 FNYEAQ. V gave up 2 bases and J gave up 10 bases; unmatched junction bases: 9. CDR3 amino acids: CASSLSGTGVTYTF. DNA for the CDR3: TGTGCCAGCAGCTTATCAGGGACAGGAGTCACCTACACCTTC.

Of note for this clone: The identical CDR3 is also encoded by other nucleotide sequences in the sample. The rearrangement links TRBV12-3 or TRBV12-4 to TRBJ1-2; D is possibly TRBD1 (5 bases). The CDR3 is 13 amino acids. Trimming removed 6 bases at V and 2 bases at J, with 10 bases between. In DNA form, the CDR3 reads TGTGCCAGCAGCCCAGACAGAAACTATGGCTACACCTTC. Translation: CASSPDRNYGYTF.

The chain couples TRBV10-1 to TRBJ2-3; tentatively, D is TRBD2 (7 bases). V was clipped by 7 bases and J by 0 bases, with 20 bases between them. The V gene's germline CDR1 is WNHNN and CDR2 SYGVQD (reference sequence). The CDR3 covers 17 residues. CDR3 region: CASTRGGVDSSTDTQYF. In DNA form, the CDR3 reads TGCGCCAGCACTCGAGGGGGGGTGGATTCTAGCACAGATACGCAGTATTTT.

The CDR3 DNA reads as TGTGCCAGCAGCGCCCGGGACAGGAGCACAGATACGCAGTATTTT. It encodes CASSARDRSTDTQYF. V and J are TRBV3-1 (or the pseudogene TRBV3-2) and TRBJ2-3; 8 bases fit TRBD1. Germline V gene data show CDR1 as LGHDT and CDR2 as YNNKEL (reference sequence). J was trimmed by 0 bases and V by 5 bases; bases with no gene match: 4. The CDR3 has 15 amino acids.

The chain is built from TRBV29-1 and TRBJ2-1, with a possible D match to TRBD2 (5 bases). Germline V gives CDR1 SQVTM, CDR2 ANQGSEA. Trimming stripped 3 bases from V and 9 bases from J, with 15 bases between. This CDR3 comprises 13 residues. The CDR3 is CSVDAASNSEQFF. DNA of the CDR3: TGCAGCGTTGATGCGGCTAGCAACAGTGAGCAGTTCTTC.